This TCR beta chain was sequenced during a study of T cell responses to AZD1222 COVID-19 vaccine. Study-wide results and caveats: It was only after the peak T cell response that any repertoires were sampled. The study found Spike-specific TCR breadth and depth rose after two AZD1222 doses.

TCRdb's table, derived via immunoSEQ multiplex PCR, lists solely in-frame clones and lacks some. The top ten hold around 4.5% of the sample, which has 100,000 to 150,000 clones, less than 95% seen once. Notes on this clone: Its antigen remains unknown.

The receptor's source is an adult in good health. Sequenced material: peripheral blood, taken on day 0 of MenACWY control vaccination.

As DNA, the CDR3 is TGTGCCAGCAGTTTTCGGGAACGGATTAACTATGGCTACACCTTC. This gives the protein CASSFRERINYGYTF. This chain connects TRBV28 to TRBJ1-2; no clear D gene. The CDR3 length is 15 residues. CDR1 and CDR2 from the germline V gene are MDHEN and SYDVKM. The V and J ends lost 3 bases and 1 base respectively, with 12 bases between them.